The sequence of this T cell receptor (beta chain) was determined in a study of T-cell reconstitution after alpha-beta-depleted transplantation in children. The CDR3 runs to 14 residues. The V end lost 11 bases, the J end lost 0 bases, and 14 bases lay between the germline ends. CDR1 SGHVS and CDR2 FNYEAQ come from the germline V gene. This clonotype was seen at least ten times. As it was prepared, the TCRbeta library received unique molecular identifiers. Using its own MiXCR run on the PCR reads, TCRdb lists one record per CDR3 protein. The data contain over 550,000 distinct CDR3 sequences, roughly a tenth of them seen just once; the ten biggest clones take up less than 5%.

This material consisted of PBMCs from the stem cell graft donor, taken from the stem cell graft. This sequence originates from a human donor who donated a stem cell graft to a child with acute myeloid leukemia. The genes are TRBV7-6 and TRBJ2-1; the D call may be TRBD1 or TRBD2 (5 bases each). The CDR3 protein is CAGAEAPSYNEQFF. The CDR3 coding sequence is TGTGCCGGGGCGGAGGCCCCCTCCTACAATGAGCAGTTCTTC.